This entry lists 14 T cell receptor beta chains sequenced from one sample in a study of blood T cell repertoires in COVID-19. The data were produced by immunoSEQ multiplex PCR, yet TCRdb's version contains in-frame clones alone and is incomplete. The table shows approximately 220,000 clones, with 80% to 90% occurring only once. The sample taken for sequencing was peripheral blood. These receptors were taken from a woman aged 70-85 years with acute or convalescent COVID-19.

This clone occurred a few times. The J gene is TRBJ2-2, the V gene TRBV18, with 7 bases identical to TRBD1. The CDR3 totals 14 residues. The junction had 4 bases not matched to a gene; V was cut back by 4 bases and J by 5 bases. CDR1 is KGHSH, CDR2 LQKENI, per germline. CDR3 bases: TGTGCCAGCTCACTAAAACAGGGGACCGGGGAGCTGTTTTTT. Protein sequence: CASSLKQGTGELFF.

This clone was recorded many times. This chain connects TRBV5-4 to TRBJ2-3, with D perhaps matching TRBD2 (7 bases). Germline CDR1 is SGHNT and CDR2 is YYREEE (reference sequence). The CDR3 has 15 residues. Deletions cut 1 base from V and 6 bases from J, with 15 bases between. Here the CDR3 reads CASSLRGGVSDTQYF. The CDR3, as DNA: TGTGCCAGCAGCTTGAGGGGGGGTGTCTCGGATACGCAGTATTTT.

Here the CDR3 DNA reads TGCGCCAGCAGATCCGCAGGGGAAGTCCATGAAAAACTGTTTTTT. Encoded protein: CASRSAGEVHEKLFF. V and J are TRBV5-1 and TRBJ1-4; a weak D match, TRBD1 (6 bases). The germline gives CDR1 SGHRS, CDR2 YFSETQ. CDR3 length: 15 residues. V dropped 5 bases and J dropped 6 bases, with 17 bases sitting between them.

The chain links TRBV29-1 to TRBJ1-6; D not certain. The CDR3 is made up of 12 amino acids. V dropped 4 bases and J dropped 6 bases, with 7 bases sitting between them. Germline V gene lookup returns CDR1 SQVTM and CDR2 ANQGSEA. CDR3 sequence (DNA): TGCAGCGTTGGCGAGGGTAATTCACCCCTCCACTTT. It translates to CSVGEGNSPLHF.

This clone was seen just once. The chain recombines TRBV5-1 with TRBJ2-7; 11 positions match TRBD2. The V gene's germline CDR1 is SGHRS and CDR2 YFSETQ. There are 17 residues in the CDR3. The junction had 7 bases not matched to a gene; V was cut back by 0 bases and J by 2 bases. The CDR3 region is CASSLGLAGGRTYEQYF. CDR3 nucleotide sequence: TGCGCCAGCAGCTTGGGGCTAGCGGGGGGCCGTACCTACGAGCAGTACTTC.

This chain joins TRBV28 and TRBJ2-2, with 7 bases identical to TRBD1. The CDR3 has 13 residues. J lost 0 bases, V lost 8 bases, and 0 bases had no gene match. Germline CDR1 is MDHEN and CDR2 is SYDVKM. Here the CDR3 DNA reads TGTGCCAGCGGGACAGCGAACACCGGGGAGCTGTTTTTT. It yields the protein CASGTANTGELFF.

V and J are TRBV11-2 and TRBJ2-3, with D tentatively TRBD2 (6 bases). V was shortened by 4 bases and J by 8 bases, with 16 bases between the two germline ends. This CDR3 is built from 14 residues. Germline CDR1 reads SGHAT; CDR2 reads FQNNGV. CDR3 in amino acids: CASSSIAERSTQYF. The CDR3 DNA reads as TGTGCCAGCAGCTCCATAGCGGAACGAAGTACGCAGTATTTT.

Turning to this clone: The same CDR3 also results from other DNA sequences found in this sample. CDR3 coding DNA: TGTGCCAGCAGCCGACAGGGAGGCACTGAAGCTTTCTTT. Protein: CASSRQGGTEAFF. The gene calls are TRBV7-2 and TRBJ1-1; 7 bases agree with TRBD1. The germline gives CDR1 SGHTA, CDR2 FQGNSA. The CDR3 is made up of 13 amino acids. Trimming at V came to 5 bases and at J to 4 bases, leaving 4 bases not matched to a gene.

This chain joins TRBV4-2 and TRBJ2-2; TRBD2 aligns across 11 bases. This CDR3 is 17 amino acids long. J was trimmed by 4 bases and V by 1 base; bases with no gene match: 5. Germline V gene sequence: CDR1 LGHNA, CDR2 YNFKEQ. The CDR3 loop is CASSQARLAGTTGELFF. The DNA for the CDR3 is TGTGCCAGCAGCCAAGCGCGACTAGCGGGGACCACCGGGGAGCTGTTTTTT.

The CDR3 DNA sequence: TGTGCCAGCTCAGTAGGTGGGGAGACTGAAGCTTTCTTT. Amino acids: CASSVGGETEAFF. The chain carries TRBV18 and TRBJ1-1; D is unclear. The CDR3 loop spans 13 amino acids. Trimming removed 5 bases at V and 5 bases at J, with 12 bases between. Germline V CDR1 and CDR2: KGHSH, LQKENI.

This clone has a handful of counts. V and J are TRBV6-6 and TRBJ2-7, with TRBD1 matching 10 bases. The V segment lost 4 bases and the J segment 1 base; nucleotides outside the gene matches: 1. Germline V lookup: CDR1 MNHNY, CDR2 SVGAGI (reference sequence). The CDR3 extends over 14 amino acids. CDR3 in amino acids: CASSSGQGSYEQYF. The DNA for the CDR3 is TGTGCCAGCAGTTCGGGACAGGGGTCCTACGAGCAGTACTTC.

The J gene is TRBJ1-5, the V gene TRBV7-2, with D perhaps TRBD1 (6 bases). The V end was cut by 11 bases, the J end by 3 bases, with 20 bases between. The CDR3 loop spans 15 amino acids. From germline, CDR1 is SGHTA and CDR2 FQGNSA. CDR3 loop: CADHAGTRINQPQHF. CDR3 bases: TGTGCCGACCATGCCGGGACAAGAATCAATCAGCCCCAGCATTTT.

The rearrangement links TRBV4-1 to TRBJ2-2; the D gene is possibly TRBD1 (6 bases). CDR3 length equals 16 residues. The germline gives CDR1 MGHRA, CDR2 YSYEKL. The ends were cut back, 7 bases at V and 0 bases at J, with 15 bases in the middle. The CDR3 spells CASNPTGYTNTGELFF. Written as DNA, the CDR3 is TGCGCCAGCAACCCGACAGGCTACACGAACACCGGGGAGCTGTTTTTT.

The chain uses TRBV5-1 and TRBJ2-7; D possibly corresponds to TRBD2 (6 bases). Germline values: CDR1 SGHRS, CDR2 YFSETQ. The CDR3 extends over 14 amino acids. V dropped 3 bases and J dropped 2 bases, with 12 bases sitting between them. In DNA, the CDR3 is TGCGCCAGCAGCTCCGGAGGGTTGACCTACGAGCAGTACTTC. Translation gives CASSSGGLTYEQYF.